Included here is one T cell receptor (beta chain) sequence, with context. This record comes from a study of T cell responses to AZD1222 COVID-19 vaccine. CDR3 length: 15 amino acids. Germline V CDR1 and CDR2: SGDLS, YYNGEE. V dropped 3 bases and J dropped 3; count of bases not matched to a gene: 8. Assay: immunoSEQ multiplex PCR; the TCRdb copy retains only in-frame clones and omits some. The sample has 130,000 to 150,000 clones; 93% are singletons. The material sequenced was peripheral blood, taken on day 0 of AZD1222 vaccination. This sequence joins TRBV9 and TRBJ2-7; TRBD2 aligns across 8 bases. This TCR was sampled from an adult in good health. CDR3 DNA: TGTGCCAGCAGCGCACAGGAGAGCGGGGGCTACGAGCAGTACTTC. Amino acids: CASSAQESGGYEQYF.